These 28 T cell receptor beta chains came from one sample sequenced in a study of CD8+CD57+ T cells in acquired aplastic anemia. TCR beta VDJ and CDR3 profiles were obtained from a genomic DNA template. TCRdb redid the calling of the reads with MiXCR, one entry per CDR3 protein. Found here are around 150,000 distinct CDR3 sequences, less than 45% of them singletons; the top ten hold almost 8.5%. Sequenced input: sorted CD4+, CD8+, or CD8+CD57+ T cells (not recorded which) from PBMCs. These receptors all stem from a human donor in good health, serving as a control.

The chain employs TRBV25-1 and TRBJ1-2; D is ambiguous. V was cut by 1 base and J by 2 bases, with 5 bases left in between. Germline CDR1 reads MGHDK; CDR2 reads SYGVNS. This CDR3 is built from 13 residues. Here the CDR3 reads CASSELVNYGYTF. Written as DNA, the CDR3 is TGTGCCAGCAGTGAATTGGTGAACTATGGCTACACCTTC.

V usage is TRBV2 and J usage is TRBJ1-5; no clear D gene. V was pared by 4 bases and J by 2 bases, with 15 bases between. CDR1 and CDR2 (germline): SNHLY, FYNNEI. This CDR3 comprises 16 residues. CDR3 DNA: TGTGCCAGCAGTGTGACCGGGTCCGACGGCAATCAGCCCCAGCATTTT. Amino acid sequence: CASSVTGSDGNQPQHF.

The chain employs TRBV6-2 or TRBV6-3 and TRBJ2-7, with TRBD2 matching over 9 bases. Germline V gene sequence: CDR1 MNHEY, CDR2 SVGEGT. The CDR3 extends over 21 amino acids. The ends lost 0 bases at V and 4 bases at J; junction bases unmatched: 22. In nucleotides, the CDR3 is TGTGCCAGCAGTTACTCCCTATTAGCGGGGGTTTCTATTGTAAGGATATACGAGCAGTACTTC. Translating gives CASSYSLLAGVSIVRIYEQYF.

This rearrangement joins TRBV6-5 to TRBJ1-2, with TRBD1 identical over 10 bases. The V and J ends lost 0 bases and 7 bases, in that order; junction bases with no gene match: 11. Germline-derived CDR1 and CDR2 are MNHEY and SVGAGI. CDR3 size: 17 residues. The chain's CDR3 is CASSYSGTGASMGGYTF. The CDR3 coding sequence is TGTGCCAGCAGTTACTCCGGGACAGGGGCCTCCATGGGTGGCTACACCTTC.

The CDR3 loop is CASTQAGIGGYTF. The CDR3 DNA follows: TGTGCCAGCACCCAGGCGGGTATAGGTGGCTACACCTTC. This chain joins TRBV6-2 or TRBV6-3 and TRBJ1-2; no definite D call. The germline gives CDR1 MNHEY, CDR2 SVGEGT. The CDR3 totals 13 residues. V lost 7 bases, J lost 7 bases, and 16 bases lay in between.

V and J are TRBV25-1 and TRBJ2-3, with D perhaps assigned TRBD1 or TRBD2 (5 bases each). This CDR3 has 15 residues. Trimming stripped 8 bases from V and 0 bases from J, with 15 bases between. Per germline, CDR1 MGHDK and CDR2 SYGVNS. CDR3 in amino acids: CASAGKGISTDTQYF. The CDR3 coding sequence is TGTGCCAGCGCCGGGAAGGGGATCAGCACAGATACGCAGTATTTT.

This clonotype was counted at least ten times. Given a much more abundant clone one base away, this may be a read error. This chain links TRBV29-1 with TRBJ1-2; 8 bases align to TRBD1. Germline values: CDR1 SQVTM, CDR2 ANQGSEA. The length of the CDR3 is 15 residues. The CDR3 here is CGVKTGVLSNYGYTF. The CDR3 DNA reads as TGCGGCGTGAAGACAGGGGTCCTCTCTAACTATGGCTACACCTTC.

The chain combines TRBV5-4 with TRBJ2-1; TRBD2 matches 7 bases. The CDR3 consists of 16 residues. The J segment lost 4 bases and the V segment lost 0 bases, leaving 7 bases of the junction unmatched. CDR1 and CDR2 from the germline V gene are SGHNT and YYREEE (reference sequence). The CDR3 nucleotides are TGTGCCAGCAGCTTGGGGTCTAGCGGTCGTTACAATGAGCAGTTCTTC. Amino acid sequence: CASSLGSSGRYNEQFF. The whole variable domain, remainder taken from reference TRBV5-4 and TRBJ2-1, is ETGVTQSPTHLIKTRGQQVTLRCSSQSGHNTVSWYQQALGQGPQFIFQYYREEENGRGNFPPRFSGLQFPNYSSELNVNALELDDSALYLCASSLGSSGRYNEQFFGPGTRLTVL.

Turning to this clonotype: This may arise from a read error, as a much more abundant clone is one base away. Because it lacks the conserved phenylalanine or tryptophan at the end, this CDR3 is likely a read error. The rearrangement joins TRBV5-1 to TRBJ2-2; the D gene could be TRBD1 or TRBD2 (5 bases each). In germline, CDR1 is SGHRS, CDR2 YFSETQ. The CDR3 extends over 14 amino acids. Trimming shortened V by 4 bases and J by 8 bases, and 15 bases separated the two germline ends. The CDR3 region is CASSPRVGEGELFL. The CDR3 nucleotides read TGCGCCAGCAGCCCCAGGGTCGGGGAAGGGGAGCTGTTTCTT.

This chain connects TRBV2 to TRBJ2-7, with 13 bases aligning to TRBD2. V lost 6 bases and J lost 1; bases outside the gene matches: 0. This CDR3 has 14 amino acids. Germline CDR1 and CDR2: SNHLY and FYNNEI. This CDR3 reads CASRGLAGSYEQYF. CDR3 in DNA: TGTGCCAGCAGGGGACTAGCGGGATCCTACGAGCAGTACTTC.

On this clonotype itself: One base away lies a much larger clone, so this may be a sequencing read error. The chain recombines TRBV5-1 with TRBJ1-3, with unresolved D. Germline V CDR1 and CDR2: SGHRS, YFSETQ. V was shortened by 3 bases and J by 0 bases, with 13 bases between the two germline ends. This CDR3 is built from 16 residues. The CDR3 sequence: CASSSGGIHSGNTIYF. As DNA, the CDR3 is TGCGCCAGCAGCTCGGGAGGGATACACTCTGGAAACACCATATATTTT.

There are many counts of this clonotype. The chain carries TRBV10-1 and TRBJ2-1; TRBD1 or TRBD2 may be the D gene (5 bases each). This CDR3 has 16 amino acids. The V gene's germline CDR1 is WNHNN and CDR2 SYGVQD (reference sequence). The ends were cut back, 0 bases at V and 5 bases at J, with 14 bases in the middle. The CDR3 DNA reads TGCGCCAGCAGTGAGTCTATTGGGACCCAAGACAATGAGCAGTTCTTC. It yields the protein CASSESIGTQDNEQFF.

This clonotype has at least ten counts. The genes are TRBV4-2 and TRBJ1-1; TRBD1 aligns across 7 bases. This CDR3 is 14 amino acids long. The germline gives CDR1 LGHNA, CDR2 YNFKEQ. Trimming cost V 5 bases and J 6 bases; bases outside gene matches: 9. This CDR3 is CASSSQTGRPEAFF. The CDR3 DNA is TGTGCCAGCAGCTCGCAGACAGGGAGACCTGAAGCTTTCTTT.

This clonotype has more than one count but fewer than ten. One base away lies a much larger clone, so this may be a sequencing read error. Written as DNA, the CDR3 is TGTGCCAGCAGTTTTGTGTCCAGGGGTCAGCTCCAGCATTTT. The encoded protein is CASSFVSRGQLQHF. The chain joins TRBV12-3 or TRBV12-4 to TRBJ1-5; TRBD1 is a possible D gene (6 bases). The CDR3 is 14 amino acids.

This clonotype came up many times. The V gene is TRBV5-1, the J gene TRBJ1-6; D not resolved. V shed 4 bases and J shed 5 bases, with 10 bases lying between them. Germline assignment: CDR1 SGHRS and CDR2 YFSETQ. CDR3 length equals 14 residues. The CDR3 DNA is TGCGCCAGCAGCCCGGGGAACAATAATTCACCCCTCCACTTT. Translating it yields CASSPGNNNSPLHF.

This clonotype was counted ten times or more. V usage is TRBV7-9 and J usage is TRBJ1-2; maybe TRBD1 (6 bases). The V end was cut by 2 bases, the J end by 4 bases, with 14 bases between. In germline, CDR1 is SEHNR, CDR2 FQNEAQ (reference sequence). This CDR3 has 15 residues. CDR3 region: CASSLYDGGGYGYTF. CDR3 bases: TGTGCCAGCAGCTTATATGACGGGGGCGGCTATGGCTACACCTTC.

This clonotype was seen at least ten times. V gene TRBV5-5 combines with J gene TRBJ2-2; the D gene is possibly TRBD2 (5 bases). The CDR3 extends over 16 amino acids. Germline lookup yields CDR1 SGHKS and CDR2 YYEKEE (reference sequence). V was trimmed by 2 bases and J by 0 bases, leaving 11 bases between them. CDR3: CASSFGGGTNTGELFF. CDR3 DNA sequence: TGTGCCAGCAGCTTTGGAGGCGGAACGAACACCGGGGAGCTGTTTTTT.

The V gene is TRBV20-1, the J gene TRBJ2-5; D uncertain. The germline CDR1 and CDR2 sequences are DFQATT and SNEGSKA (reference sequence). CDR3 length: 13 residues. Trimming pared 6 bases from V and 5 bases from J, leaving 16 bases between. DNA of the CDR3: TGCAGTGCCACAAGAGCCATGGGGGAGACCCAGTACTTC. It specifies CSATRAMGETQYF.

Turning to this clonotype: This may stem from a read error, because a much larger clone lies one nucleotide away. This rearrangement joins TRBV10-3 to TRBJ2-5; D remains unclear. V was clipped by 10 bases and J by 7 bases, with 13 bases between them. Germline V CDR1 and CDR2: ENHRY, SYGVKD. This CDR3 comprises 11 residues. Here the CDR3 DNA reads TGTGCCAGCTCGAAGGTGGGGACCCAGTACTTC. It specifies CASSKVGTQYF.

The rearrangement joins TRBV12-3 or TRBV12-4 to TRBJ2-1, with TRBD1 matching over 8 bases. This CDR3 has 13 residues. V trimming: 6 bases; J trimming: 8 bases; junction bases outside the gene matches: 6. CDR3 sequence reads: CASRRTGMDEQFF. The CDR3 bases are TGTGCCAGCAGGAGGACAGGGATGGATGAGCAGTTCTTC.

This clonotype was counted ten times or more. This rearrangement joins TRBV7-6 to TRBJ2-3; D is tentatively TRBD1 or TRBD2 (5 bases each). The CDR3 runs 15 residues. The V end was cut by 3 bases, the J end by 0 bases, with 10 bases between. Germline V gene sequence: CDR1 SGHVS, CDR2 FNYEAQ. The CDR3 sequence is CASSLAGASTDTQYF. The DNA for the CDR3 is TGTGCCAGCAGCTTGGCCGGGGCCAGCACAGATACGCAGTATTTT. Full variable domain (remainder filled in from reference TRBV7-6 and TRBJ2-3): GAGVSQSPRYKVTKRGQDVALRCDPISGHVSLYWYRQALGQGPEFLTYFNYEAQQDKSGLPNDRFSAERPEGSISTLTIQRTEQRDSAMYRCASSLAGASTDTQYFGPGTRLTVL.

As to this clonotype: Just one base apart from a much larger clone, this may be a read error. V usage is TRBV10-3 and J usage is TRBJ1-2, with 8 positions matching TRBD1. CDR3 length equals 17 residues. CDR1 ENHRY and CDR2 SYGVKD come from the germline V gene. For the CDR3, the DNA is TGTGTCAGCAGTTACGGCCGGGGACAGGATACTAACTATGGCTACACCTTC. Amino acid sequence: CVSSYGRGQDTNYGYTF.

DNA for the CDR3: TGCGCCAGCAGCTTTGACAGGGTGAACACTGAAGCTTTCTTT. Its translation: CASSFDRVNTEAFF. The chain is built from TRBV5-1 and TRBJ1-1; 7 nucleotides align to TRBD1. J lost 0 bases, V lost 2 bases, and 1 base had no gene match. Germline assignment: CDR1 SGHRS and CDR2 YFSETQ. There are 14 residues in the CDR3.

This clonotype was seen only a few times. The V call is TRBV18, the J call TRBJ2-1; 10 bases map to TRBD2. Germline trimming cut 0 bases from V and 4 bases from J; bases unmatched to any gene: 9. The germline V gene has CDR1 KGHSH and CDR2 LQKENI. This CDR3 region has 18 residues. The CDR3 bases are TGTGCCAGCTCACCACCGATCCTAGCGGGAGTTCCGTACAATGAGCAGTTCTTC. This encodes CASSPPILAGVPYNEQFF.

This chain links TRBV24-1 with TRBJ2-3; D assignment may be TRBD1 or TRBD2 (5 bases each). This CDR3 has 16 amino acids. The V end was cut by 3 bases, the J end by 0 bases, with 12 bases between. The V gene's germline CDR1 is KGHDR and CDR2 SFDVKD. CDR3 loop: CATSDPGDGSTDTQYF. CDR3 in DNA: TGTGCCACCAGTGATCCCGGGGACGGAAGCACAGATACGCAGTATTTT.

The chain combines TRBV11-2 with TRBJ1-2; D is perhaps TRBD1 (5 bases). V lost 5 bases and J 7 bases, leaving 23 bases between the germline ends. The germline CDR1 and CDR2 sequences are SGHAT and FQNNGV. The CDR3 is 16 residues long. The CDR3, as DNA: TGTGCCAGCAGCACCCTGGTGGGGGGGTCCCTGTTTGGCTACACCTTC. As protein: CASSTLVGGSLFGYTF.

The chain recombines TRBV6-5 with TRBJ1-2; D unclear. The CDR3 is 14 amino acids. Germline lookup yields CDR1 MNHEY and CDR2 SVGAGI. V lost 2 bases and J lost 3, with 10 bases in between. The CDR3 DNA follows: TGTGCCAGCAGTTACAGTGGACGGCACTATGGCTACACCTTC. Protein sequence: CASSYSGRHYGYTF.

This clonotype was counted many times. J is TRBJ1-5 and V is TRBV20-1; D gene uncertain. The V end was cut by 5 bases, the J end by 5 bases, with 25 bases between. There are 17 residues in the CDR3. Looked up from germline, CDR1 is DFQATT and CDR2 is SNEGSKA (reference sequence). The DNA of the CDR3 is TGCAGTGCTCGGATGATGCGGGAGGGTATCGTTTATCAGCCCCAGCATTTT. Its protein is CSARMMREGIVYQPQHF.